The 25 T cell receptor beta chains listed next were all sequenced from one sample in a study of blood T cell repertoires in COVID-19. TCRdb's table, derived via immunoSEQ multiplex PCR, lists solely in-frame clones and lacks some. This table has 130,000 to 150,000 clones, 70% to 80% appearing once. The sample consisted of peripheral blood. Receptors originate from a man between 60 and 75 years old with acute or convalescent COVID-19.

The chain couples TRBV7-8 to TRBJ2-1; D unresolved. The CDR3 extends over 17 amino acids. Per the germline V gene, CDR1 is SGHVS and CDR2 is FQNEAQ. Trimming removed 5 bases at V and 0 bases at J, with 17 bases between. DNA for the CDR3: TGTGCCAGCAGCCGAGGCTCGGTGCAAAGCTCCTACAATGAGCAGTTCTTC. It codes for CASSRGSVQSSYNEQFF.

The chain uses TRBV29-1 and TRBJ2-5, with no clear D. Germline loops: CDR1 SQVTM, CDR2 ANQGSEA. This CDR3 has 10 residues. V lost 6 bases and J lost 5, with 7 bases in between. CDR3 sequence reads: CSVRSETQYF. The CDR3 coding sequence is TGCAGCGTGAGGTCTGAGACCCAGTACTTC.

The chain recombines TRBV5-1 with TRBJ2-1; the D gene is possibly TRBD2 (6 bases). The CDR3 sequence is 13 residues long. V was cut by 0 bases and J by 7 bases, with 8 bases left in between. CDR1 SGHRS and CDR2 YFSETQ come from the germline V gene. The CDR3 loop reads CASSLAGVNEQFF. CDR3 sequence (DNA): TGCGCCAGCAGCTTGGCGGGAGTTAATGAGCAGTTCTTC. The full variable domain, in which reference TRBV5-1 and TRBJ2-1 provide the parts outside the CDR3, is KAGVTQTPRYLIKTRGQQVTLSCSPISGHRSVSWYQQTPGQGLQFLFEYFSETQRNKGNFPGRFSGRQFSNSRSEMNVSTLELGDSALYLCASSLAGVNEQFFGPGTRLTVL.

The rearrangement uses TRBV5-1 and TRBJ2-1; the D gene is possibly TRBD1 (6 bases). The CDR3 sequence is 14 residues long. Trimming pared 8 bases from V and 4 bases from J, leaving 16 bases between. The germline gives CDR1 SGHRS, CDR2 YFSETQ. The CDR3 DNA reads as TGCGCCAGTTCCCGAACAGGGAATTACAATGAGCAGTTCTTC. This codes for CASSRTGNYNEQFF.

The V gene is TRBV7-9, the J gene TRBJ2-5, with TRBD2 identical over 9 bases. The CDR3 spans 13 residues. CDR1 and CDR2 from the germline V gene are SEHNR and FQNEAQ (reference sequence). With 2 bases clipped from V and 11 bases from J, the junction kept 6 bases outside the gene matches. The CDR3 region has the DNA TGTGCCAGCAGCTTAAGCGGGAGGCTTGATCAGTACTTC. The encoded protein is CASSLSGRLDQYF.

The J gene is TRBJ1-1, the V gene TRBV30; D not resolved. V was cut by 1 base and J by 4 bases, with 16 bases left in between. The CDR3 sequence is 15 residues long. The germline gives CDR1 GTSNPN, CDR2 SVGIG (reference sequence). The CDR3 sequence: CAWSDYEGGSTEAFF. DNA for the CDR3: TGTGCCTGGAGTGACTATGAGGGAGGAAGCACTGAAGCTTTCTTT.

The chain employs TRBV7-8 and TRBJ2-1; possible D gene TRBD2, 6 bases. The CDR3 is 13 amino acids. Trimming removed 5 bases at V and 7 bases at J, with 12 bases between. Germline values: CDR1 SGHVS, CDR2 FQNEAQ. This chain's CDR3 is CASSLRRGNEQFF. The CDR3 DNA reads TGTGCCAGCAGCCTTCGGAGGGGAAATGAGCAGTTCTTC. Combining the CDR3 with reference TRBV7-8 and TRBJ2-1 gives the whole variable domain GAGVSQSPRYKVAKRGQDVALRCDPISGHVSLFWYQQALGQGPEFLTYFQNEAQLDKSGLPSDRFFAERPEGSVSTLKIQRTQQEDSAVYLCASSLRRGNEQFFGPGTRLTVL.

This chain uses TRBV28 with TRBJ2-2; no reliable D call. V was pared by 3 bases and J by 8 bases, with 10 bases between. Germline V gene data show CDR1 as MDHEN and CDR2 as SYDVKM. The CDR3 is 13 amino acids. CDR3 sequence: CASSFVDRGELFF. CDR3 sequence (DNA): TGTGCCAGCAGTTTCGTAGATAGAGGGGAGCTGTTTTTT.

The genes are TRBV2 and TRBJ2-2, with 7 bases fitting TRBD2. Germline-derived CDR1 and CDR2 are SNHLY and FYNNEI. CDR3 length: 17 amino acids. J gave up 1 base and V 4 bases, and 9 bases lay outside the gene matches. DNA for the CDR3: TGTGCCAGCAGTGGGTGGCGGGAGCGGGGGAACACCGGGGAGCTGTTTTTT. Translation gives CASSGWRERGNTGELFF.

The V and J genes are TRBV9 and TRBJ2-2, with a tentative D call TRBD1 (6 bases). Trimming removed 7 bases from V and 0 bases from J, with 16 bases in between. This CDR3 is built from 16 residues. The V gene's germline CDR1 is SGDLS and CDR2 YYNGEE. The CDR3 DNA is TGTGCCAGCGACATTGGGGGCACCACGAACACCGGGGAGCTGTTTTTT. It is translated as CASDIGGTTNTGELFF. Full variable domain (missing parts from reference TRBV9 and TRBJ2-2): DSGVTQTPKHLITATGQRVTLRCSPRSGDLSVYWYQQSLDQGLQFLIQYYNGEERAKGNILERFSAQQFPDLHSELNLSSLELGDSALYFCASDIGGTTNTGELFFGEGSRLTVL.

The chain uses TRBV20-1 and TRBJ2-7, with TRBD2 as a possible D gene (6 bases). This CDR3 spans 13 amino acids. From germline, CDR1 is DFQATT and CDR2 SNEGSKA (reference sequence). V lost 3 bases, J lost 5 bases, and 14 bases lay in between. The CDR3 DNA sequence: TGCAGTGCTAGTCCCGGGAGAACCGACGAGCAGTACTTC. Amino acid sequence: CSASPGRTDEQYF.

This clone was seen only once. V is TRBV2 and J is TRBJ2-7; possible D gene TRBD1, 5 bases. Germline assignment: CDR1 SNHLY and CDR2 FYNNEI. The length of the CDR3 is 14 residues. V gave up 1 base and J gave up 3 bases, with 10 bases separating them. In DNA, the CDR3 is TGTGCCAGCAGTGAAGGTAGGGGCCTCTACGAGCAGTACTTC. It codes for CASSEGRGLYEQYF.

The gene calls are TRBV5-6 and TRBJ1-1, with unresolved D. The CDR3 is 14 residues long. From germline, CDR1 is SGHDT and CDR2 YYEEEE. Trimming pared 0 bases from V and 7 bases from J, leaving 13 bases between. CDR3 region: CASSLAGRRLEAFF. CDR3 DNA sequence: TGTGCCAGCAGCTTGGCTGGGAGGCGACTTGAAGCTTTCTTT.

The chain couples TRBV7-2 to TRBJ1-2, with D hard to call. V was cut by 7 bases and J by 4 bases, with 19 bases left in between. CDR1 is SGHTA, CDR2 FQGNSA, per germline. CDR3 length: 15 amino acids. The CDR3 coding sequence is TGTGCCAGCATCTTTATCCCTGAATCTACCTATGGCTACACCTTC. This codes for CASIFIPESTYGYTF. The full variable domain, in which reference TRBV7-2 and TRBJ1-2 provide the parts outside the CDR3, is GAGVSQSPSNKVTEKGKDVELRCDPISGHTALYWYRQSLGQGLEFLIYFQGNSAPDKSGLPSDRFSAERTGGSVSTLTIQRTQQEDSAVYLCASIFIPESTYGYTFGSGTRLTVV.

The CDR3 DNA reads TGCGCCAGCAGCCTTGCCGGGACAGGGGGCGCGGATGGCTACACCTTC. Encoded protein: CASSLAGTGGADGYTF. This sequence joins TRBV4-1 and TRBJ1-2; 12 bases are shared with TRBD1. The germline gives CDR1 MGHRA, CDR2 YSYEKL. The CDR3 is 16 residues long. Germline trimming cut 4 bases from V and 6 bases from J; bases unmatched to any gene: 9.

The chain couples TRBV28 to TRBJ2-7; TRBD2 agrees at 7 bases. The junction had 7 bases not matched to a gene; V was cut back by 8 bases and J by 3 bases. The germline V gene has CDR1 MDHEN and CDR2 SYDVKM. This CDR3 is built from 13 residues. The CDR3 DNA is TGTGCCAGCCAGACTAGCAGCTTCTACGAGCAGTACTTC. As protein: CASQTSSFYEQYF.

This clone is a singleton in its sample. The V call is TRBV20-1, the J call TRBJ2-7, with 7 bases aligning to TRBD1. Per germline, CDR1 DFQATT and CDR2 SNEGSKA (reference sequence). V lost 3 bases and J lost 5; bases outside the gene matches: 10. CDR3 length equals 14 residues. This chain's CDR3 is CSASNQGVRDEQYF. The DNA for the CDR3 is TGCAGTGCTAGTAATCAGGGGGTTCGCGACGAGCAGTACTTC.

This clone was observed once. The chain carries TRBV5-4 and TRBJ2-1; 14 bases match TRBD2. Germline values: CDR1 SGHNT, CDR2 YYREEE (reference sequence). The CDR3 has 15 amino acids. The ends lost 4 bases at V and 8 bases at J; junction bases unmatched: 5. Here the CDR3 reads CASSPRLAGGHEQFF. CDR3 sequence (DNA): TGTGCCAGCAGCCCGAGACTAGCGGGAGGGCATGAGCAGTTCTTC.

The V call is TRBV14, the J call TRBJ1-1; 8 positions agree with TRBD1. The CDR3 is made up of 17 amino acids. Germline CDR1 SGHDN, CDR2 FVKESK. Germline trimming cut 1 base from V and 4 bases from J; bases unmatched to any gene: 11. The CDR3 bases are TGTGCCAGCAGCCAAGCCCCAGGACAGGGATGGGGCACTGAAGCTTTCTTT. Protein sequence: CASSQAPGQGWGTEAFF.

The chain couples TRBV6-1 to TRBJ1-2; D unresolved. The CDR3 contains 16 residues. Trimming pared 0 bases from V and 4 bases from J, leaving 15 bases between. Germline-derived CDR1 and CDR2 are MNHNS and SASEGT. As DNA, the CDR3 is TGTGCCAGCAGTGAAGCCGGCCAGATGGGCCTCTATGGCTACACCTTC. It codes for CASSEAGQMGLYGYTF.

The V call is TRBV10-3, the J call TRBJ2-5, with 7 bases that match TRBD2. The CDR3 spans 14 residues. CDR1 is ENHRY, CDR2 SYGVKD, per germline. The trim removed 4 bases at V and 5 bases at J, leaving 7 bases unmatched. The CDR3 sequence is CAISGVAGGETQYF. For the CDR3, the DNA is TGTGCCATCAGTGGGGTAGCGGGTGGGGAGACCCAGTACTTC.

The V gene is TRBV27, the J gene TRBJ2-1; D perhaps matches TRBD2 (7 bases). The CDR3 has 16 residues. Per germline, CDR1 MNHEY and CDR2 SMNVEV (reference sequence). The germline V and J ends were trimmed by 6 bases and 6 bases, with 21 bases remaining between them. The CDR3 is CASRKGGGPLGNEQFF. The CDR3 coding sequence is TGTGCCAGCAGAAAGGGGGGAGGGCCCTTAGGCAATGAGCAGTTCTTC.

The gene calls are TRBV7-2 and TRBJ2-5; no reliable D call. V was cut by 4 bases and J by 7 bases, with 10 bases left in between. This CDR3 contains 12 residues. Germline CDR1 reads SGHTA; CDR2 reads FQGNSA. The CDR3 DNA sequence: TGTGCCAGCAGCTCCCCACCGGGGACCCAGTACTTC. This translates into CASSSPPGTQYF.

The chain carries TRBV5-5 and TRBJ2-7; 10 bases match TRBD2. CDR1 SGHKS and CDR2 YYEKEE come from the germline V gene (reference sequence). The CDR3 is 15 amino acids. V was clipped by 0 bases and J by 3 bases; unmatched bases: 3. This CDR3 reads CASSLGTSGIYEQYF. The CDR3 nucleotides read TGTGCCAGCAGCTTGGGAACTAGCGGGATCTACGAGCAGTACTTC.

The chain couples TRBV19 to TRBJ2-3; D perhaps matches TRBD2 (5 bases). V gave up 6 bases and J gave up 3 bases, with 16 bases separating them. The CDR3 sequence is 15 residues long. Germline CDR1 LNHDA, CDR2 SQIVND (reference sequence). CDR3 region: CASRSPREPTDTQYF. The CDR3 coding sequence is TGTGCCAGTAGATCCCCTCGGGAACCGACAGATACGCAGTATTTT.